This is a list of T cell receptor beta chains from one sample in a study of blood T cells in healthy people across ages. TCRdb recomputed calls from the 5' RACE reads with MiXCR, one row per CDR3 protein. Among some 1,800,000 distinct CDR3 sequences listed, about two fifths were seen once. Sequencing input: blood. All receptors come from a human donor in good health. Each CDR3 is given without its conserved first and last residue. Clone sizes are given selectively: once, few, many, or a class where the clone is expanded.

J gene | clone size | V gene | CDR3 protein
TRBJ1-3 | NA | TRBV7-2 | ASSPRQGAGNTIY
TRBJ2-5 | NA | TRBV30 | AWSSSGRYQETQY
TRBJ1-6 | NA | TRBV28 | ASSLVGTEYNSPLH
TRBJ2-3 | few | TRBV24-1 | ATSDPLGTDTQY
TRBJ2-7 | few | TRBV24-1 | ATRFYRGSYEQY
TRBJ1-1 | NA | TRBV4-3 | ASSQDAGGDTEAF
TRBJ1-4 | NA | TRBV12-3/TRBV12-4 | ASSLAVNLPTNEKLF
TRBJ1-2 | NA | TRBV5-1 | ASSPGDASYGYT
TRBJ2-7 | NA | TRBV28 | ASSLIPGQGICEQY
TRBJ1-2 | NA | TRBV6-1 | ASSLGRGQGRSSTYGYT
TRBJ1-1 | NA | TRBV6-6 | ASSPPRGTEAF
TRBJ2-7 | few | TRBV28 | ASRQRDGDSYEQY
TRBJ1-5 | NA | TRBV20-1 | SFQKAGGFQPQH
TRBJ2-7 | few | TRBV5-6 | ASSLIPGTGVYEQY
TRBJ1-5 | once | TRBV20-1 | SARPRGVGQPQH
TRBJ2-7 | NA | TRBV7-3 | AGSPSGGLPSYEQY
TRBJ2-7 | few | TRBV7-2 | ASSPGRDFHEQY
TRBJ2-1 | NA | TRBV7-3 | ASSPGTEGEQF
TRBJ1-2 | NA | TRBV20-1 | SARDEGGGVSGYT
TRBJ1-1 | NA | TRBV5-1 | ASSFGDLAEAF
TRBJ2-5 | NA | TRBV29-1 | SVASGAETQY
TRBJ2-1 | few | TRBV7-9 | ASSLYGQGVLNEQF
TRBJ2-4 | few | TRBV7-8 | ASSPRQAANLNIQY
TRBJ2-7 | NA | TRBV20-1 | SARGPSPYEQY
TRBJ1-1 | NA | TRBV3-1 | ASSQVVAATEAF
TRBJ2-1 | NA | TRBV5-5 | ASSIGSPRHEQF
TRBJ2-6 | NA | TRBV5-6 | ASSLPGFFGGANVLT
TRBJ1-1 | few | TRBV7-2 | ASSLMGAVSEAF
TRBJ1-2 | few | TRBV3-1 | ASSQTDPSTGYT
TRBJ2-4 | few | TRBV27 | ASSPRMSGKNIQY
TRBJ1-2 | NA | TRBV2 | ASSPSGPYYGYT
TRBJ2-5 | NA | TRBV5-1 | ASSLDPAGGPKETQY
TRBJ1-1 | NA | TRBV20-1 | SARDRENTEAF
TRBJ2-7 | NA | TRBV12-3/TRBV12-4 | ASSLAAGGWEQY
TRBJ2-1 | few | TRBV9 | ASSEHRDSSGNEQF
TRBJ1-1 | NA | TRBV12-3/TRBV12-4 | ASSLGRAGGTEAF
TRBJ2-1 | NA | TRBV28 | ASQTGVNNDQF
TRBJ2-1 | few | TRBV10-3 | AISGRDGERISSYNEQF
TRBJ2-3 | few | TRBV12-3/TRBV12-4 | ASSPRLAPDTQY
TRBJ1-1 | NA | TRBV5-1 | ASSLSSAKGTEAF
TRBJ1-4 | NA | TRBV13 | ASSYRVGKEKLF
TRBJ1-5 | few | TRBV12-3/TRBV12-4 | ASSLFYSRQSNQPQH
TRBJ2-1 | few | TRBV5-1 | ASRRSGVHSYNEQF
TRBJ2-5 | few | TRBV15 | ATSRPLAGGPQETQY
TRBJ1-2 | NA | TRBV13 | ASSLGLTVTNYGYT
TRBJ2-5 | few | TRBV7-2 | ASSFNRGRETQY
TRBJ1-2 | few | TRBV7-3 | ASSLPPDHRGYT
TRBJ1-3 | NA | TRBV7-2 | ASSPRTSEDTIY
TRBJ1-2 | NA | TRBV5-1 | ASSLIPGQNYGYT
TRBJ2-1 | few | TRBV5-1 | ASRDTYNERF
TRBJ2-3 | few | TRBV4-3 | ASSRNRASTDTQY
TRBJ1-2 | NA | TRBV5-1 | ASNTRGDANYGYT
TRBJ1-4 | NA | TRBV7-6 | ASSFNRDSPWDEKLF